Listed below are T cell receptor beta chains from one sample, sequenced in a study of breast tumors, draining lymph nodes, adjacent tissues. TCRdb processed the multiplex PCR reads anew with MiXCR; each CDR3 protein has one entry. The sample includes several thousand distinct CDR3 sequences, about two fifths of them seen just once. Material: tumor-adjacent breast tissue. The receptors were sampled from a female donor with breast cancer. Some clones in this sample may be carry-over from other donors' samples. Each CDR3 is given with its conserved first and last residue.

V gene	CDR3 length	J gene	CDR3 protein
TRBV7-3	13	TRBJ1-2	CASSSRGGKGYTF
TRBV7-8	14	TRBJ2-7	CASSLRRLDYEQYF
TRBV24-1	17	TRBJ2-1	CATSDPGLAGVGNEQFF
TRBV7-2	13	TRBJ2-3	CASSRDRVDTQYF
TRBV20-1	13	TRBJ2-1	CSARGDRDYEQFF
TRBV5-6	14	TRBJ1-2	CASSWTGLAYGYTF
TRBV4-2	16	TRBJ2-1	CASSQDSGSSYNEQFF
TRBV7-2	15	TRBJ2-5	CASSWGTSARETQYF
TRBV12-3/TRBV12-4	12	TRBJ2-1	CASSLGAGEQFF
TRBV6-5	14	TRBJ1-3	CASRGTLPSDTIYF
TRBV7-4	13	TRBJ2-7	CASSPRLRYEQYF
TRBV12-3/TRBV12-4	13	TRBJ2-7	CASSLGEGVEQYF
TRBV12-3/TRBV12-4	12	TRBJ1-6	CASSLATAPLHF
TRBV24-1	14	TRBJ1-2	CATSEGQGIYGYTF
TRBV6-2/TRBV6-3	17	TRBJ2-5	CASSYLIGGGDQETQYF
TRBV9	15	TRBJ2-5	CASSKFSGPQETQYF
TRBV25-1	17	TRBJ2-1	CASSGSFGREGLNEQFF
TRBV11-3	16	TRBJ2-3	CASSLGEHPYTDTQYF
TRBV7-2	15	TRBJ2-7	CASSPSSTVSYEQYF
TRBV7-3	15	TRBJ2-1	CASSRGTSGSYEQFF
TRBV29-1	19	TRBJ2-7	CSVVKRTSGNPPSFREQYF
TRBV12-3/TRBV12-4	15	TRBJ2-3	CASSRTSGLTDTQYF